What follows describes a single T cell receptor (beta chain). Original methodology: By means of reference gene primer amplification, nucleated cell counts were estimated. The protocol was immunoSEQ multiplex PCR, while the TCRdb copy is restricted to in-frame clones and leaves out a portion. V and J calls and clone size are copied from that table; D and trimming were computed from the DNA. The table records around 99,000 clones, about 87% of them present only once. Trimming removed 10 bases at V and 0 bases at J, with 13 bases between. The CDR3 consists of 13 residues. This entry is derived from a study of blood T cell repertoires in COVID-19. Overall study context: Sites across the United States, Italy and Spain contributed samples from acute and convalescent COVID-19. T cells, B-cell-depleted T cells, or PBMCs supplied cDNA or gDNA.

The source of this sequence is a man aged 45-60 years with active or convalescent COVID-19. Sequenced material: peripheral blood. This chain connects TRBV12-3 or TRBV12-4 to TRBJ2-7, with D possibly TRBD2 on 6 matching bases. The CDR3 loop is CATLRGASYEQYF. The CDR3 bases are TGTGCCACACTCCGCGGGGCCTCCTACGAGCAGTACTTC.